This is a list of T cell receptor beta chains from one sample in a study of cytomegalovirus exposure and HLA in healthy donors. The assay was immunoSEQ multiplex PCR, and TCRdb's table has in-frame clones only and misses some. The table lists roughly 130,000 clones, 83% of them singletons. The sequenced sample consisted of PBMCs. Source of these receptors: a girl aged 2-10 years in good health and CMV-seronegative. CDR3s include the opening cysteine and the closing phenylalanine or tryptophan.

J gene | V gene | CDR3 protein
TRBJ1-5 | TRBV12-2 | CASRLTPRQSNQPQHF
TRBJ2-5 | TRBV5-1 | CASSLGQEETQYF
TRBJ2-7 | TRBV9 | CASSTFAGGAYEQYF
TRBJ2-7 | TRBV28 | CASSPGTSGVNEQYF
TRBJ1-5 | TRBV7-8 | CASSLDGGSQPQHF
TRBJ1-1 | TRBV30 | CAWRWETEAFF
TRBJ1-1 | TRBV5-6 | CASTPGGWAEAFF
TRBJ1-4 | TRBV13 | CASSLGRGEKLFF
TRBJ1-1 | TRBV6-6 | CASSYTDTEAFF
TRBJ2-3 | TRBV5-1 | CASSGDSRKSTDTQYF
TRBJ2-1 | TRBV19 | CASSIGLAGRYNEQFF
TRBJ1-2 | TRBV7-2 | CASSLEGYRGYGYTF
TRBJ2-2 | TRBV7-2 | CASSLPPLGVMNTGELFF
TRBJ2-1 | TRBV2 | CASSYLETSVNNEQFF
TRBJ2-3 | TRBV2 | CASSGTGGATDTQYF
TRBJ2-7 | TRBV28 | CASSPPRGRYEQYF
TRBJ1-2 | TRBV30 | CAWKGGVRGYTF
TRBJ2-3 | TRBV7-3 | CASSLQGLTDTQYF
TRBJ2-2 | TRBV5-1 | CASSLLAGRNTGELFF
TRBJ2-1 | TRBV20-1 | CSARDIDEQFF
TRBJ1-2 | TRBV29-1 | CSVAGNYGYTF
TRBJ1-3 | TRBV6-1 | CASSVHRAMSGNTIYF
TRBJ1-3 | TRBV28 | CASSDRPSGNTIYF
TRBJ2-5 | TRBV19 | CASSIPSGGLETQYF
TRBJ1-4 | TRBV9 | CASSVTGQGSNEKLFF
TRBJ2-1 | TRBV27 | CASSGTSVYNEQFF
TRBJ2-4 | TRBV6-6 | CASSTGDGGGKNIQYF
TRBJ2-7 | TRBV6-4 | CASSDRAGQYF
TRBJ1-2 | TRBV6-5 | CASSYGTGKGYTF
TRBJ2-1 | TRBV13 | CASRTVPYNEQFF
TRBJ1-1 | TRBV29-1 | CSVLNTEAFF
TRBJ2-7 | TRBV7-9 | CASSSTASYEQYF
TRBJ1-2 | TRBV27 | CASSLGQGTNYGYTF
TRBJ2-2 | TRBV30 | CAWRTSRGELFF
TRBJ2-7 | TRBV6-1 | CASSEEGTSGSYEQYF
TRBJ2-2 | TRBV7-9 | CASSPIGTALTGELFF
TRBJ2-7 | TRBV7-2 | CASSFRGNLALAYEQYF
TRBJ2-7 | TRBV4-2 | CASSRDRVGLYEQYF
TRBJ2-5 | TRBV5-1 | CASSPDRGPKETQYF